One sample yielded the 27 T cell receptor beta chains listed below, sequenced in a study of T-cell reconstitution after alpha-beta-depleted transplantation in children. The library targeted TCRbeta and was prepared with unique molecular identifiers. TCRdb analysed the PCR reads with MiXCR anew, one entry per CDR3 protein. The data show under 300,000 distinct CDR3 sequences, roughly 10% seen once. This specimen was peripheral blood, taken 180 days after TCRalphabeta/CD19-depleted stem cell transplant. These receptors were collected from a male patient aged 2-10 years who had a stem cell transplant for chronic granulomatous disease, so the T cells may come from the graft donor.

This clonotype was seen many times. The V call is TRBV5-1, the J call TRBJ2-1; 10 bases fit TRBD2. V gave up 4 bases and J gave up 5 bases; unmatched junction bases: 3. Germline V gene lookup returns CDR1 SGHRS and CDR2 YFSETQ. The CDR3 is 14 amino acids. The chain's CDR3 is CASSAAGGHNEQFF. CDR3 DNA sequence: TGCGCCAGCAGCGCAGCGGGGGGGCACAATGAGCAGTTCTTC.

Many counts were recorded for this clonotype. This chain joins TRBV5-1 and TRBJ1-2; D is ambiguous. This CDR3 spans 13 amino acids. Germline V gene lookup returns CDR1 SGHRS and CDR2 YFSETQ. V lost 5 bases to trimming and J lost 5 bases, with 13 bases between them. This CDR3 reads CASSERDLYGYTF. The CDR3 DNA reads as TGCGCCAGCAGTGAACGAGATCTTTATGGCTACACCTTC.

The table lists this clonotype with a few counts. The chain has TRBV19 and TRBJ1-5; 8 nucleotides align to TRBD1. The ends lost 5 bases at V and 4 bases at J; junction bases unmatched: 4. Germline V gene lookup returns CDR1 LNHDA and CDR2 SQIVND (reference sequence). The CDR3 contains 14 residues. The CDR3 is CASSPRDRNQPQHF. In DNA, the CDR3 is TGTGCCAGTAGTCCCCGGGACAGGAATCAGCCCCAGCATTTT.

This clonotype has a count of ten or more. The chain employs TRBV9 and TRBJ1-2, with D unresolved. This CDR3 is built from 14 residues. The V end was cut by 3 bases, the J end by 7 bases, with 16 bases between. The germline gives CDR1 SGDLS, CDR2 YYNGEE. CDR3 loop: CASSGLDPPVGYTF. CDR3 nucleotide sequence: TGTGCCAGCAGCGGGCTCGATCCACCGGTTGGCTACACCTTC.

This clonotype has at least ten counts. The V and J genes are TRBV6-5 and TRBJ2-3, with TRBD2 as a possible D gene (5 bases). The CDR3 extends over 17 amino acids. Trimming stripped 2 bases from V and 0 bases from J, with 15 bases between. The germline CDR1 and CDR2 sequences are MNHEY and SVGAGI. For the CDR3, the DNA is TGTGCCAGCAGTTACCCCACCGTGCGGACTAGCACAGATACGCAGTATTTT. The encoded protein is CASSYPTVRTSTDTQYF.

This clonotype was seen many times. The rearrangement links TRBV27 to TRBJ2-7; 7 bases are a match to TRBD2. The CDR3 has 13 residues. V lost 7 bases, J lost 5 bases, and 8 bases stayed unmatched. Germline CDR1 MNHEY, CDR2 SMNVEV (reference sequence). The CDR3 DNA reads as TGTGCCAGCATGGGGGGGGTCTGGAACGAGCAGTACTTC. Translation: CASMGGVWNEQYF.

This clonotype has at least ten counts. The chain carries TRBV6-2 or TRBV6-3 and TRBJ2-5; 11 bases match TRBD2. Germline V lookup: CDR1 MNHEY, CDR2 SVGEGT. This CDR3 contains 22 residues. V was pared by 2 bases and J by 0 bases, with 20 bases of the junction left unmatched. CDR3 DNA sequence: TGTGCCAGCAGTTACAACCCGCGTCTTGTAGCGGGGGGGGCCCCGTACCAAGAGACCCAGTACTTC. Protein: CASSYNPRLVAGGAPYQETQYF.

This clonotype was observed at least ten times. The genes are TRBV20-1 and TRBJ1-5, with 9 bases lining up with TRBD1. CDR1 and CDR2 (germline): DFQATT, SNEGSKA (reference sequence). This CDR3 is built from 15 residues. The trim removed 6 bases at V and 4 bases at J, leaving 10 bases unmatched. Here the CDR3 DNA reads TGCAGTGCCCAAGACAGGGGGATTCGGAATCAGCCCCAGCATTTT. Its translation is CSAQDRGIRNQPQHF.

At least ten counts were recorded for this clonotype. V gene TRBV7-2 combines with J gene TRBJ2-3; D is unresolved. Between the trimmed V and J ends, which lost 6 bases and 0 bases, there was a span of 4 bases. Germline loops: CDR1 SGHTA, CDR2 FQGNSA. The CDR3 spans 12 residues. The chain's CDR3 is CASRRSTDTQYF. In DNA, the CDR3 is TGTGCCAGCAGAAGAAGCACAGATACGCAGTATTTT. Supplemented by reference TRBV7-2 and TRBJ2-3, the full variable domain reads GAGVSQSPSNKVTEKGKDVELRCDPISGHTALYWYRQSLGQGLEFLIYFQGNSAPDKSGLPSDRFSAERTGGSVSTLTIQRTQQEDSAVYLCASRRSTDTQYFGPGTRLTVL.

This clonotype was seen only once. A much more abundant neighbour one base away suggests this may be a read error. The chain has TRBV28 and TRBJ2-3, with 7 nucleotides matching TRBD1. CDR1 and CDR2 (germline): MDHEN, SYDVKM. The J segment lost 2 bases and the V segment lost 4 bases, leaving 9 bases of the junction unmatched. This CDR3 is 16 amino acids long. This CDR3 is CASSSFTGTDTDTQYF. CDR3 in DNA: TGTGCCAGCAGTTCCTTTACAGGGACAGACACAGATACGCAGTATTTT.

This clonotype was picked up a small number of times. The chain joins TRBV20-1 to TRBJ1-5; tentative D call: TRBD1 (5 bases). The CDR3 length is 19 residues. The V end was cut by 0 bases, the J end by 0 bases, with 21 bases between. Germline V gene sequence: CDR1 DFQATT, CDR2 SNEGSKA (reference sequence). CDR3 region: CSARDSLGAGGNSNQPQHF. The CDR3 DNA is TGCAGTGCTAGAGACTCCCTTGGCGCGGGGGGTAATAGCAATCAGCCCCAGCATTTT.

This clonotype was observed at least ten times. The V call is TRBV18, the J call TRBJ2-7; no definite D call. V was pared by 0 bases and J by 3 bases, with 9 bases between. Germline CDR1 KGHSH, CDR2 LQKENI. This CDR3 region has 14 residues. Written as DNA, the CDR3 is TGTGCCAGCTCACCACCTACAGCTAACTACGAGCAGTACTTC. Residues: CASSPPTANYEQYF.

This clonotype showed up many times. The gene calls are TRBV28 and TRBJ2-7, with D unclear. This CDR3 comprises 10 residues. V lost 7 bases and J lost 1, with 2 bases in between. From germline, CDR1 is MDHEN and CDR2 SYDVKM. The CDR3 sequence: CASKSYEQYF. CDR3 bases: TGTGCCAGCAAATCCTACGAGCAGTACTTC.

This clonotype was detected many times. The rearrangement links TRBV20-1 to TRBJ1-1; maybe TRBD1 (6 bases). Per germline, CDR1 DFQATT and CDR2 SNEGSKA (reference sequence). The length of the CDR3 is 12 residues. V was shortened by 5 bases and J by 8 bases, with 15 bases between the two germline ends. CDR3 region: CSAGQYTGEAFF. CDR3 bases: TGCAGTGCTGGTCAGTATACAGGGGAAGCTTTCTTT.

This clonotype was detected ten times or more. The chain uses TRBV7-2 and TRBJ1-1; maybe TRBD1 (6 bases). The CDR3 spans 14 residues. Germline loops: CDR1 SGHTA, CDR2 FQGNSA. V dropped 6 bases and J dropped 1 base, with 12 bases sitting between them. Here the CDR3 DNA reads TGTGCCAGCAGTTACACCAGGGGGAACACTGAAGCTTTCTTT. Encoded protein: CASSYTRGNTEAFF.

This clonotype was recorded a few times. This chain connects TRBV5-4 to TRBJ2-7, with a tentative D call TRBD1 (6 bases). Germline V gene lookup returns CDR1 SGHNT and CDR2 YYREEE (reference sequence). Deletions cut 5 bases from V and 0 bases from J, with 12 bases between. This CDR3 has 14 amino acids. CDR3 DNA sequence: TGTGCCAGCAGATCACAGGGAACCTCCTACGAGCAGTACTTC. It codes for CASRSQGTSYEQYF.

This clonotype was counted many times. The V call is TRBV20-1, the J call TRBJ1-1; no clear D gene. Between the trimmed V and J ends, which lost 5 bases and 0 bases, there was a span of 16 bases. There are 15 residues in the CDR3. Germline V gene data show CDR1 as DFQATT and CDR2 as SNEGSKA (reference sequence). CDR3 nucleotides: TGCAGTGCTCTTTACTTAGACTGGGTGAACACTGAAGCTTTCTTT. Translating it yields CSALYLDWVNTEAFF.

The gene calls are TRBV5-1 and TRBJ2-1; the D gene is possibly TRBD1 (5 bases). The V gene's germline CDR1 is SGHRS and CDR2 YFSETQ. The V and J ends lost 4 bases and 4 bases respectively, with 9 bases between them. CDR3 length: 13 amino acids. The CDR3 protein is CASSAAGYNEQFF. CDR3 nucleotides: TGCGCCAGCAGCGCCGCAGGGTACAATGAGCAGTTCTTC.

In its sample, this clonotype was seen many times. This rearrangement joins TRBV12-3 or TRBV12-4 to TRBJ2-1, with 14 nucleotides matching TRBD2. The CDR3 is 15 amino acids. The trim removed 10 bases at V and 2 bases at J, leaving 4 bases unmatched. The CDR3 bases are TGTGCCACCAGACTAGCGGGAGGGCCCTACAATGAGCAGTTCTTC. It yields the protein CATRLAGGPYNEQFF.

This clonotype has more than one count but fewer than ten. J is TRBJ2-3 and V is TRBV5-4; D gene ambiguous. CDR3 length: 14 amino acids. Germline loops: CDR1 SGHNT, CDR2 YYREEE (reference sequence). V lost 3 bases, J lost 0 bases, and 8 bases lay in between. CDR3 nucleotides: TGTGCCAGCAGCTCGTTCTCTAGCACAGATACGCAGTATTTT. Its protein is CASSSFSSTDTQYF.

This clonotype has a handful of counts. The V call is TRBV11-2, the J call TRBJ2-7; 8 positions agree with TRBD1. With 4 bases clipped from V and 0 bases from J, the junction kept 11 bases outside the gene matches. Germline lookup yields CDR1 SGHAT and CDR2 FQNNGV. This CDR3 has 17 residues. CDR3 bases: TGTGCCAGCAGCTCGCCGTCCGGGACAGGTGCCTCCTACGAGCAGTACTTC. This gives the protein CASSSPSGTGASYEQYF.

This sequence joins TRBV18 and TRBJ2-2; D gene uncertain. V lost 1 base and J 3 bases, leaving 9 bases between the germline ends. The germline CDR1 and CDR2 sequences are KGHSH and LQKENI. The CDR3 totals 15 residues. The CDR3 loop reads CASSPRDTDTGELFF. The DNA for the CDR3 is TGTGCCAGCTCACCACGCGACACTGACACCGGGGAGCTGTTTTTT.

This clonotype was found many times. This sequence joins TRBV10-3 and TRBJ2-3; the match to TRBD2 covers 13 bases. This CDR3 spans 14 amino acids. The ends lost 6 bases at V and 3 bases at J; junction bases unmatched: 0. Germline V CDR1 and CDR2: ENHRY, SYGVKD. The CDR3 bases are TGTGCCATCAGGACTAGCGGGGGGACAGATACGCAGTATTTT. Amino acids: CAIRTSGGTDTQYF.

This clonotype was counted many times. V is TRBV11-2 and J is TRBJ2-7, with 10 bases aligning to TRBD2. The CDR3 covers 14 residues. With 6 bases clipped from V and 3 bases from J, the junction kept 5 bases outside the gene matches. Germline lookup yields CDR1 SGHAT and CDR2 FQNNGV. The DNA of the CDR3 is TGTGCCAGCAGTCCCAAGCGGGAGGGCTACGAGCAGTACTTC. It translates to CASSPKREGYEQYF.

The chain carries TRBV12-3 or TRBV12-4 and TRBJ2-1; D perhaps matches TRBD2 (6 bases). The CDR3 runs to 15 residues. With 6 bases removed from V and 5 bases from J, the gap between germline ends came to 17 bases. CDR3 in DNA: TGTGCCAGCAGCCCCACTAGCTCGGGGAACAATGAGCAGTTCTTC. This translates into CASSPTSSGNNEQFF.

There are many counts of this clonotype. The chain carries TRBV10-3 and TRBJ1-2; no definite D call. V was clipped by 6 bases and J by 2 bases, with 7 bases between them. CDR3 length: 12 amino acids. Germline CDR1 reads ENHRY; CDR2 reads SYGVKD. The CDR3 loop reads CAIRGRNYGYTF. CDR3 DNA sequence: TGTGCCATCAGGGGCCGGAACTATGGCTACACCTTC.

This clonotype was counted at least ten times. This chain joins TRBV5-1 and TRBJ2-1; 8 nucleotides agree with TRBD1. Germline CDR1 is SGHRS and CDR2 is YFSETQ. The CDR3 is 15 amino acids. J gave up 4 bases and V 4 bases, and 7 bases lay outside the gene matches. CDR3 protein: CASSPGQGPYNEQFF. In nucleotides, the CDR3 is TGCGCCAGCAGCCCTGGACAGGGTCCTTACAATGAGCAGTTCTTC.